A single sample is the source of the 20 T cell receptor beta chains below, sequenced in a study of blood T cell repertoires in COVID-19 (dated by TCRdb to the early 2020s). The library was obtained by the immunoSEQ multiplex PCR assay. This immuneACCESS table, as held by TCRdb, lists in-frame sequences with V and J called but not all clones. Of the missing ones, under half trace to an unresolved V gene in checked studies; the others have no known cause. The sample table holds 180,000 or so clones, of which approximately 85% were seen once. About 9.7% of the sample belongs to the ten largest clones. The sequenced sample was PBMCs or T cells enriched from blood (not recorded which). These receptors were obtained from a woman in her 30s who had recovered from COVID-19.

The chain is built from TRBV6-5 and TRBJ2-4; 7 bases match TRBD1. The CDR3 is made up of 15 amino acids. Germline lookup yields CDR1 MNHEY and CDR2 SVGAGI. J was trimmed by 0 bases and V by 5 bases; bases with no gene match: 4. The CDR3 region has the DNA TGTGCCAGCAGTCCGGGACAGCGAGCCAAAAACATTCAGTACTTC. Its translation is CASSPGQRAKNIQYF.

This sequence joins TRBV5-1 and TRBJ1-1; 9 positions match TRBD1. Germline values: CDR1 SGHRS, CDR2 YFSETQ. CDR3 length: 17 amino acids. V trimming: 4 bases; J trimming: 0 bases; junction bases outside the gene matches: 10. CDR3 amino acids: CASSLTGTGIMNTEAFF. In DNA form, the CDR3 reads TGCGCCAGCAGCCTTACCGGGACAGGGATCATGAACACTGAAGCTTTCTTT.

The count of this clone is one. Mismatch with germline at one junction end may stem from a read error. V is TRBV6-1 and J is TRBJ2-7; 8 bases are a match to TRBD2. The CDR3 is made up of 16 amino acids. Germline V CDR1 and CDR2: MNHNS, SASEGT. CDR3 amino acids: CASREGFGGGSYEQYF. The DNA for the CDR3 is TGTGCCAGCAGAGAAGGGTTCGGGGGGGGTTCCTACGAGCAGTACTTC.

The rearrangement joins TRBV7-2 to TRBJ2-7; D gene unclear. The V end was cut by 3 bases, the J end by 1 base, with 7 bases between. This CDR3 has 13 amino acids. The germline V gene encodes CDR1 SGHTA and CDR2 FQGNSA. CDR3 sequence (DNA): TGTGCCAGCAGCTTCGGAGTGTCCTACGAGCAGTACTTC. It specifies CASSFGVSYEQYF.

V is TRBV7-3 and J is TRBJ2-1; TRBD2 agrees at 7 bases. V shed 5 bases, J shed 8 bases, and the junction held 9 bases outside the gene matches. The germline gives CDR1 SGHTA, CDR2 FQGTGA. The CDR3 totals 14 residues. CDR3 nucleotide sequence: TGTGCCAGCAGCCTCGAGGGAGGGCGGCATGAGCAGTTCTTC. Amino acids: CASSLEGGRHEQFF.

The V call is TRBV7-8, the J call TRBJ1-2; no clear D gene. The CDR3 totals 14 residues. V lost 1 base and J lost 3, with 9 bases in between. Germline CDR1 reads SGHVS; CDR2 reads FQNEAQ. Written as DNA, the CDR3 is TGTGCCAGCAGCTTAGTCGGGTGGCACTATGGCTACACCTTC. Translation gives CASSLVGWHYGYTF.

To note about this clone: The germline gene is not matched at one end of the junction; a read error may be the cause. The genes are TRBV12-3 or TRBV12-4 and TRBJ2-1; D not certain. The CDR3 consists of 9 residues. The CDR3 DNA follows: TGCTGGCTCTACAATGAGCAGTTCTTC. Translation gives CWLYNEQFF.

CDR3 region: CATAADTEAFF. For the CDR3, the DNA is TGTGCCACCGCAGCGGACACTGAAGCTTTCTTT. J is TRBJ1-1 and V is TRBV2; D is ambiguous. V was pared by 10 bases and J by 3 bases, with 9 bases between. The CDR3 totals 11 residues. Germline-derived CDR1 and CDR2 are SNHLY and FYNNEI.

This clone was seen a handful of times. The chain combines TRBV4-1 with TRBJ2-3, with 14 bases identical to TRBD2. CDR3 length: 19 amino acids. Unmatched junction bases numbered 9, after V lost 0 bases and J lost 4 bases. Per the germline V gene, CDR1 is MGHRA and CDR2 is YSYEKL. CDR3 sequence: CASSQDRSTGLAGADTQYF. The CDR3 DNA sequence: TGCGCCAGCAGCCAAGATCGAAGCACGGGACTAGCGGGAGCAGATACGCAGTATTTT.

This chain uses TRBV18 with TRBJ1-6; 8 nucleotides align to TRBD1. CDR3 length: 14 residues. After removal of 5 bases from V and 7 bases from J, the junction contained 4 bases not matched to a gene. Germline-derived CDR1 and CDR2 are KGHSH and LQKENI. The CDR3 nucleotides read TGTGCCAGCTCAGCAACAGGGGGAAATTCACCCCTCCACTTT. Amino acids: CASSATGGNSPLHF.

J is TRBJ1-4 and V is TRBV7-8; possible D gene TRBD1, 5 bases. Trimming took off 6 bases at V and 3 bases at J, with 17 bases between the two ends. The CDR3 totals 16 residues. CDR1 and CDR2 (germline): SGHVS, FQNEAQ. Here the CDR3 reads CASSLGKGASNEKLFF. DNA of the CDR3: TGTGCCAGCAGTCTCGGCAAAGGGGCGTCTAATGAAAAACTGTTTTTT.

The genes are TRBV4-1 and TRBJ1-2; D unclear. The CDR3 spans 18 residues. The V gene lost 0 bases and the J gene lost 6 bases, with 23 bases spanning the gap. Germline V gene sequence: CDR1 MGHRA, CDR2 YSYEKL. The chain's CDR3 is CASSQEWEAASYSDGYTF. CDR3 nucleotides: TGCGCCAGCAGCCAAGAATGGGAGGCGGCGAGCTACTCGGATGGCTACACCTTC.

The chain links TRBV11-3 to TRBJ2-1; tentative D call: TRBD1 (5 bases). The V end was cut by 0 bases, the J end by 10 bases, with 10 bases between. The CDR3 spans 13 residues. The germline CDR1 and CDR2 sequences are SGHNT and YENEEA. The CDR3 coding sequence is TGTGCCAGCAGCTTAGATGGGGCGGCGGAGCAGTTCTTC. Its translation is CASSLDGAAEQFF.

V gene TRBV7-2 combines with J gene TRBJ2-7, with TRBD1 matching over 9 bases. The CDR3 sequence is 15 residues long. Germline-derived CDR1 and CDR2 are SGHTA and FQGNSA. V trimming: 5 bases; J trimming: 6 bases; junction bases outside the gene matches: 11. CDR3: CASSRDRDVSFEQYF. DNA of the CDR3: TGTGCCAGCAGCCGGGACAGGGACGTATCGTTCGAGCAGTACTTC.

The chain links TRBV6-5 to TRBJ1-1, with 8 bases identical to TRBD1. The CDR3 loop spans 15 amino acids. Trimming took 4 bases from V and 1 from J; bases not matched to a gene: 5. CDR1 and CDR2 (germline): MNHEY, SVGAGI. The CDR3 sequence: CASSSLGTGNTEAFF. The CDR3 region has the DNA TGTGCCAGCAGTTCCTTAGGGACAGGGAACACTGAAGCTTTCTTT.

This clone was observed a single time. V and J are TRBV7-9 and TRBJ2-3; TRBD1 aligns across 10 bases. CDR1 is SEHNR, CDR2 FQNEAQ, per germline (reference sequence). V lost 6 bases and J lost 5; bases outside the gene matches: 14. This CDR3 is built from 17 residues. The CDR3 region is CASSLSRTGGLRDTQYF. The CDR3 DNA is TGTGCCAGCAGTCTTTCTCGGACAGGGGGACTGAGAGATACGCAGTATTTT.

J is TRBJ2-5 and V is TRBV7-6, with 9 bases identical to TRBD2. The germline gives CDR1 SGHVS, CDR2 FNYEAQ. The CDR3 consists of 15 residues. The junction had 6 bases not matched to a gene; V was cut back by 4 bases and J by 3 bases. The CDR3 coding sequence is TGTGCCAGCAGCTATACGCTAGCGGGAAAAGAGACCCAGTACTTC. Translating it yields CASSYTLAGKETQYF.

This chain uses TRBV19 with TRBJ2-1, with TRBD1 matching 8 bases. CDR1 is LNHDA, CDR2 SQIVND, per germline (reference sequence). The CDR3 consists of 16 residues. V lost 6 bases to trimming and J lost 4 bases; unmatched junction nucleotides: 11. CDR3 sequence: CASRDLRQGPYNEQFF. The CDR3 bases are TGTGCCAGTAGAGACCTACGACAGGGGCCTTACAATGAGCAGTTCTTC.

This chain joins TRBV6-5 and TRBJ1-1; 7 positions match TRBD1. The germline gives CDR1 MNHEY, CDR2 SVGAGI. The ends lost 6 bases at V and 0 bases at J; junction bases unmatched: 7. The CDR3 loop spans 15 amino acids. The CDR3 DNA follows: TGTGCCAGCAGGGGGGACAGAATAATGAACACTGAAGCTTTCTTT. It codes for CASRGDRIMNTEAFF.

V and J are TRBV9 and TRBJ2-3; no reliable D call. The germline V gene has CDR1 SGDLS and CDR2 YYNGEE. Trimming pared 4 bases from V and 4 bases from J, leaving 16 bases between. The CDR3 is 15 residues long. In nucleotides, the CDR3 is TGTGCCAGCAGCTCCCTAGGTATCCTACCAGATACGCAGTATTTT. It yields the protein CASSSLGILPDTQYF.